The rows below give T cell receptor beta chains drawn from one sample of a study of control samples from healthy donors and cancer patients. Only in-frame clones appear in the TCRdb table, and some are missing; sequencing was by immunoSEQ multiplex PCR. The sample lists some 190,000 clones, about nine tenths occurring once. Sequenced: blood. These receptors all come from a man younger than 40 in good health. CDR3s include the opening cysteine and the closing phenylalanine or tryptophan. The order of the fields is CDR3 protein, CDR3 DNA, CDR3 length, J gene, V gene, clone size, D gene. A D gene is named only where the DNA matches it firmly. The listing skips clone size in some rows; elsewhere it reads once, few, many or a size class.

CASSKLAGGPGDTQYF TGTGCCAGCAGCAAACTAGCGGGGGGGCCCGGAGATACGCAGTATTTT 16 TRBJ2-3 TRBV7-7 NA TRBD2
CASSPQAWAYNSPLHF TGTGCCAGCAGCCCTCAAGCATGGGCCTATAATTCACCCCTCCACTTT 16 TRBJ1-6 TRBV3-1/TRBV3-2 NA NA
CSVEENEQFF TGCAGCGTTGAAGAGAATGAGCAGTTCTTC 10 TRBJ2-1 TRBV29-1 NA NA
CSASRDGYGYTF TGCAGTGCTAGTCGTGACGGCTATGGCTACACCTTC 12 TRBJ1-2 TRBV20-1 once NA
CASSQLSGYNEQFF TGTGCCAGCAGCCAATTGAGCGGTTACAATGAGCAGTTCTTC 14 TRBJ2-1 TRBV3-1/TRBV3-2 NA NA
CASSFEHAYEQYF TGTGCCAGCAGTTTCGAACACGCTTACGAGCAGTACTTC 13 TRBJ2-7 TRBV28 NA NA
CASGLAGPYNEQFF TGTGCCAGTGGACTAGCGGGGCCCTACAATGAGCAGTTCTTC 14 TRBJ2-1 TRBV25-1 NA TRBD2
CASSTTDRGKHYEQYF TGTGCCAGTAGTACCACTGACAGGGGGAAGCACTACGAGCAGTACTTC 16 TRBJ2-7 TRBV19 NA TRBD1
CASYRDTRSSGANVLTF TGTGCCAGTTACCGGGACACCCGGAGCTCTGGGGCCAACGTCCTGACTTTC 17 TRBJ2-6 TRBV19 NA NA
CASSYGHSSPLHF TGTGCCAGCAGTTACGGACACAGCTCACCCCTCCACTTT 13 TRBJ1-6 TRBV6-2/TRBV6-3 NA NA
CASSLTLYSNQPQHF TGTGCCAGCAGTTTAACCCTCTATAGCAATCAGCCCCAGCATTTT 15 TRBJ1-5 TRBV27 NA NA
CASSLDGVLLEQYF TGTGCCAGCAGCTTAGATGGGGTACTACTTGAGCAGTACTTC 14 TRBJ2-7 TRBV7-9 NA NA
CASSDRVSPLHF TGTGCCAGCAGTGATAGGGTATCACCCCTCCACTTT 12 TRBJ1-6 TRBV2 NA NA
CASSFRTDSYEQYF TGTGCCAGCTCCTTCCGAACGGACTCCTACGAGCAGTACTTC 14 TRBJ2-7 TRBV18 once NA
CASSPRTGLVTEAFF TGCGCCAGCAGCCCAAGAACAGGGTTGGTGACTGAAGCTTTCTTT 15 TRBJ1-1 TRBV4-1 NA NA
CASSPHREGVPYGYTF TGTGCCAGCAGCCCTCACCGGGAGGGAGTGCCTTATGGCTACACCTTC 16 TRBJ1-2 TRBV11-2 NA NA
CASSHQIRAGPTDTQYF TGTGCCAGCAGCCACCAAATTCGAGCGGGGCCCACAGATACGCAGTATTTT 17 TRBJ2-3 TRBV14 NA TRBD2
CASSLNSGGESFNEQFF TGTGCCAGCAGTCTCAATAGCGGGGGGGAAAGTTTCAATGAGCAGTTCTTC 17 TRBJ2-1 TRBV28 NA TRBD2
CASSPGTDGNTIYF TGTGCCAGCAGCCCTGGGACAGACGGAAACACCATATATTTT 14 TRBJ1-3 TRBV7-8 NA TRBD1
CSQGSNYGYTF TGCAGCCAGGGATCTAACTATGGCTACACCTTC 11 TRBJ1-2 TRBV20-1 NA NA
CASSQEASPNSPLHF TGCGCCAGCAGCCAAGAAGCTTCCCCCAATTCACCCCTCCACTTT 15 TRBJ1-6 TRBV4-1 NA NA
CASSLYPTSGGTDTQYF TGCGCCAGCAGCTTGTACCCCACTAGCGGGGGTACAGATACGCAGTATTTT 17 TRBJ2-3 TRBV5-1 NA TRBD2
CASSPGTIAEAFF TGTGCCAGCTCACCCGGGACAATTGCTGAAGCTTTCTTT 13 TRBJ1-1 TRBV18 NA NA
CAWSLGLGNTIYF TGTGCCTGGTCCTTGGGACTTGGAAACACCATATATTTT 13 TRBJ1-3 TRBV30 NA NA
CASSPAAGEYYTGELFF TGTGCCAGCAGCCCCGCCGCGGGGGAGTATTACACCGGGGAGCTGTTTTTT 17 TRBJ2-2 TRBV7-6 NA TRBD2
CASSYSDTSGNTIYF TGTGCCAGCAGTTACTCGGACACCTCTGGAAACACCATATATTTT 15 TRBJ1-3 TRBV6-5 NA NA
CASSFATGLEGYGYTF TGTGCCAGCAGCTTTGCCACGGGACTTGAGGGGTATGGCTACACCTTC 16 TRBJ1-2 TRBV7-9 NA NA
CASSVGQINTEAFF TGTGCCAGCAGTGTAGGACAGATAAACACTGAAGCTTTCTTT 14 TRBJ1-1 TRBV2 NA NA
CASRFMETDYSNQPQHF TGCGCCAGCAGGTTTATGGAGACGGACTATAGCAATCAGCCCCAGCATTTT 17 TRBJ1-5 TRBV5-1 NA NA
CASSLAASSYNEQFF TGTGCCAGCAGCTTAGCGGCGAGCTCCTACAATGAGCAGTTCTTC 15 TRBJ2-1 TRBV13 NA NA
CASSQDLGGNSPLHF TGTGCCAGCAGCCAAGATCTCGGAGGGAATTCACCCCTCCACTTT 15 TRBJ1-6 TRBV14 NA NA
CASSRGPTGELFF TGTGCCAGCAGTAGGGGTCCTACCGGGGAGCTGTTTTTT 13 TRBJ2-2 TRBV2 NA NA
CASSRTAPYEQYF TGTGCCAGCAGCCGGACAGCGCCCTACGAGCAGTACTTC 13 TRBJ2-7 TRBV28 NA NA
CASSETSGGLSKNIQYF TGTGCCAGCAGTGAAACTAGCGGGGGGTTGTCCAAAAACATTCAGTACTTC 17 TRBJ2-4 TRBV2 NA TRBD2
CASSLSLAGGTDTQYF TGTGCCAGCAGCTTGTCCCTAGCGGGGGGGACAGATACGCAGTATTTT 16 TRBJ2-3 TRBV5-4 NA TRBD2
CASRGTGGDGYTF TGTGCCAGCAGAGGTACAGGGGGCGATGGCTACACCTTC 13 TRBJ1-2 TRBV2 NA TRBD1
CASSIKGQLGYEQYF TGTGCCAGTAGTATAAAAGGACAGTTGGGCTACGAGCAGTACTTC 15 TRBJ2-7 TRBV19 NA NA
CATSVVVNQPQHF TGTGCCACCAGTGTCGTAGTGAATCAGCCCCAGCATTTT 13 TRBJ1-5 TRBV24-1 NA NA
CASGTTGLSEAFF TGTGCCAGCGGGACTACAGGGTTGAGTGAAGCTTTCTTT 13 TRBJ1-1 TRBV27 NA NA
CASRLGQGARGYGYTF TGTGCCAGTAGACTGGGACAGGGGGCGCGGGGCTATGGCTACACCTTC 16 TRBJ1-2 TRBV19 NA TRBD1
CASRVQSSGNTIYF TGTGCCAGTAGAGTACAGAGCTCTGGAAACACCATATATTTT 14 TRBJ1-3 TRBV19 NA NA
CASSLAGSGQPQHF TGTGCCAGCAGCTTAGCAGGGTCGGGTCAGCCCCAGCATTTT 14 TRBJ1-5 TRBV5-5 NA NA
CASSPTKPTRDEQFF TGTGCCAGCAGCCCCACTAAACCGACCCGCGATGAGCAGTTCTTC 15 TRBJ2-1 TRBV7-9 once NA
CASRGGSYGYTF TGTGCCAGCCGGGGGGGATCATATGGCTACACCTTC 12 TRBJ1-2 TRBV27 NA NA
CATLDREKLYGYTF TGTGCCACCCTGGACAGGGAAAAACTCTATGGCTACACCTTC 14 TRBJ1-2 TRBV6-5 NA TRBD1
CASSQILKDRDYSNQPQHF TGTGCCAGCAGCCAAATTCTTAAGGACAGAGATTATAGCAATCAGCCCCAGCATTTT 19 TRBJ1-5 TRBV14 NA NA
CATSRDRGAQGYTF TGTGCCACCAGCAGAGATCGTGGGGCGCAAGGCTACACCTTC 14 TRBJ1-2 TRBV15 NA NA
CASSAVGGEYNEQFF TGTGCCAGCAGTGCCGTGGGGGGAGAATACAATGAGCAGTTCTTC 15 TRBJ2-1 TRBV4-2 NA NA
CASSQGPGQVEGSPLHF TGCGCCAGCAGCCAAGGCCCGGGACAGGTAGAAGGTTCACCCCTCCACTTT 17 TRBJ1-6 TRBV4-1 NA TRBD1
CASSQSVQGKGDEQFF TGCGCCAGCAGTCAATCAGTACAGGGGAAAGGCGATGAGCAGTTCTTC 16 TRBJ2-1 TRBV23-1 NA TRBD1
CAATGTGNTGELFF TGTGCCGCCACCGGGACAGGGAACACCGGGGAGCTGTTTTTT 14 TRBJ2-2 TRBV24-1 NA TRBD1
CASSEFRGSTPLHF TGTGCCAGCAGTGAATTTCGGGGTTCGACACCCCTCCACTTT 14 TRBJ1-6 TRBV6-1 NA NA
CASSIVGFVGVREQFF TGTGCCAGTAGTATAGTTGGGTTTGTTGGGGTGAGGGAGCAGTTCTTC 16 TRBJ2-1 TRBV19 NA NA
CASSPNRGNTIYF TGTGCCAGCAGCCCCAACAGGGGAAACACCATATATTTT 13 TRBJ1-3 TRBV6-5 NA NA